This T cell receptor beta chain was identified during a study of Graves' ophthalmopathy and Graves' hyperthyroidism (dated 2018 in TCRdb). Regarding the research as a whole: Peripheral blood was collected at initial diagnosis, prior to any treatment. The study used signatures of the TCR beta repertoire to tell Graves' ophthalmopathy apart from Graves' hyperthyroidism and to predict which patients would progress to ophthalmopathy. In total, 135 blood samples were TCR-sequenced: some 40 ophthalmopathy, approximately 80 hyperthyroidism and some 17 hyperthyroidism-to-ophthalmopathy patients. To explore V-J signatures distinguishing ophthalmopathy from hyperthyroidism, a discovery set of about a hundred patients (more than 40 ophthalmopathy, 57 stable hyperthyroidism) was enrolled. For independent validation, a separate cohort was made up of around 19 hyperthyroidism patients plus 17 patients who later progressed from hyperthyroidism to ophthalmopathy. In roughly 6 hyperthyroidism patients, the T-cell repertoires found in thyroid tissue were compared with those found in blood. Once sampling was done, hyperthyroidism patients were given methimazole at a starting dose of 30 mg daily, while ophthalmopathy patients were given high-dose intravenous methylprednisolone. For training and testing, the 100 or so patients in the discovery cohort were randomly divided in a 7:3 ratio. General findings and caveats noted by the study authors: The 13-signature model separated ophthalmopathy from stable hyperthyroidism with 85% to 90% sensitivity and about 84% specificity in cross-validation, and 80%/75% in the test set. No statistical method was used to set the sample size in advance, and the investigators knew which group each participant was assigned to. In validation, the model predicted ophthalmopathy progression with about 71% sensitivity and roughly 72% specificity; 12 predicted patients were CT-confirmed with GO in a median of roughly 6.8 months. Most of the expanded thyroid clonotypes with a frequency above 0.001 were also detected in blood, and it was suggested that the thyroid immune response may be reflected by blood repertoires.

Spanning cysteine to phenylalanine, the CDR3 consists of 14 amino acids. Only the CDR3 part of the read is kept: 42 bases, read in frame from the first base. V gives up 5 bases and J gives up 12 bases, and the segment between their germline ends measures 19 bases. The germline V gene encodes CDR1 MDHEN and CDR2 SYDVKM. For repertoire sequencing, TCR beta CDR3 regions were amplified from RNA transcripts. A first-round RT-PCR used HTBI primers with the Qiagen OneStep RT-PCR kit, followed by a second-round multiplex PCR, size selection and purification. Libraries were sequenced paired-end with 100 bp reads on an Illumina HiSeq2000. Per the authors' processing: SOAPnuke was used to process the reads, removing any read that contained adapters or uncalled bases, had a mean Phred below 15, or lacked an exact match to the constant primer or identifier. COPE v1.2.5 was used to merge high-quality paired reads. Each unique nucleotide sequence was defined as a clonotype, and clonotypes were aligned to IMGT TRB V, D and J references with MiTCR v1.1. The analysis was limited to V-J combinations with a frequency above 0.0001, which together covered around 99% of the repertoires. A TCR clonal expansion and chaos score per V-J combination was defined as the ratio of F50 clonal expansion to chaos observed in the TCRdist matrix. Welch's t-statistics and random forest were used to narrow the features down to over ten V-J combinations, which were then fed into a naive Bayes classifier. The similarity between thyroid and blood repertoires was quantified using the Morisita-Horn index. TCRdb trimmed the raw reads at Q25, called clones with MiXCR and kept productive beta chains. Rows with a matching CDR3 protein are joined into one entry that keeps the most common DNA and genes. In this record, the V and J calls reflect TCRdb's handling and not the investigators' own analysis. This sample is represented by roughly 170,000 distinct CDR3 sequences; around two fifths of them were singletons. Roughly 8.9% of the sample is taken by the ten largest.

Patients with ophthalmopathy had moderately to severely active disease, with a Clinical Activity Score of 3 or more, a NOSPECS grade of 4 or more, and a disease duration of less than 3 months. Patients with other autoimmune diseases, uncontrolled infections, pregnancy or lactation were excluded. Clinical symptoms, serum thyroxine, TRAb, thyroid ultrasound and orbital computed tomography were used for diagnosis. Ficoll-Paque density gradient centrifugation was used to isolate PBMCs from 8 to 10 ml of fresh peripheral blood. Trizol reagent was used to extract the total RNA, and its quality was then checked on an Agilent 2100 Bioanalyzer. As for this clonotype: Its antigen specificity is not known. Base qualities were left out, and no much larger clone turns up one base away.

The sequenced material came from peripheral blood. The rearrangement joined TRBV28 to TRBJ2-2; the D gene could be either TRBD1 or TRBD2, each agreeing at 5 bases. This clonotype was obtained from a man aged 30-40 years with Graves' ophthalmopathy. Donor details come from another sample of the same person, matched by shared clones. The base sequence is TGTGCCAGCAGTCACGGGACCCAACCTGGCAAGCTGTTTTTT. Its amino acids are CASSHGTQPGKLFF.